One and the same sample provided the 3 T cell receptor beta chains below, sequenced in a study of vaccination and CD4 T cells after COVID-19. Sample treatment: roughly ten-day PBMC culture with coronavirus spike peptide pools or control peptides (ViraFEST assay). Their cognate antigens are unknown. The Oncomine TCR Beta short-read assay sequenced DNA from cultured CD4+ T cells. Using its own MiXCR run on the PCR reads, TCRdb lists one record per CDR3 protein. The sample contains approximately 15,000 distinct CDR3 sequences, less than 30% of which appear only once. Sample: cultured CD4+ T cells from blood. These receptors were obtained from a human donor with COVID-19.

V and J are TRBV20-1 and TRBJ1-1, with D tentatively TRBD1 (5 bases). Trimming removed 8 bases from V and 0 bases from J, with 13 bases in between. Looked up from germline, CDR1 is DFQATT and CDR2 is SNEGSKA (reference sequence). This CDR3 contains 13 residues. Written as DNA, the CDR3 is TGCAGTACTTGGGGCAGGGTGAACACTGAAGCTTTCTTT. Its translation: CSTWGRVNTEAFF.

The table lists this clonotype with a few counts. This chain links TRBV20-1 with TRBJ1-5; D gene uncertain. V was trimmed by 6 bases and J by 4 bases, leaving 10 bases between them. The V gene's germline CDR1 is DFQATT and CDR2 SNEGSKA (reference sequence). The length of the CDR3 is 12 residues. This CDR3 reads CSARPGNQPQHF. The DNA for the CDR3 is TGCAGTGCACGCCCGGGGAATCAGCCCCAGCATTTT.

This clonotype was seen more than once but under ten times. The chain employs TRBV30 and TRBJ2-3; 11 bases agree with TRBD2. Trimming took 2 bases from V and 6 from J; bases not matched to a gene: 7. Per germline, CDR1 GTSNPN and CDR2 SVGIG (reference sequence). The CDR3 consists of 15 residues. Here the CDR3 DNA reads TGTGCCTGGAGTCTAGCGGGGGGCCCCATCGATACGCAGTATTTT. As protein: CAWSLAGGPIDTQYF.